What follows describes a single T cell receptor beta chain. What it binds is unknown. This record comes from a study of T cell responses to AZD1222 COVID-19 vaccine. Across the whole study: Second doses at about 4 or about 12 weeks were pooled. Overall study findings and caveats: Donors in the cohort were predominantly white British and more often female, and clonal diversity was possibly underestimated. Only six AZD1222 recipients tested seropositive at baseline. Spike-specific TCR breadth and depth were elevated following two AZD1222 doses.

Sequenced by immunoSEQ multiplex PCR; TCRdb stores in-frame clones only, minus some. The profile covers 86,000 or so clones, with around nine tenths appearing a single time and about 3% taken by the ten largest. This CDR3 has 13 residues. Germline lookup yields CDR1 SEHNR and CDR2 FQNEAQ (reference sequence). The V gene lost 1 base and the J gene lost 2 bases, with 5 bases spanning the gap. The material was peripheral blood, obtained on day 0 of AZD1222 vaccination. This clonotype originated in an adult in good health. The V and J genes are TRBV7-9 and TRBJ2-5; D unclear. The CDR3 DNA follows: TGTGCCAGCAGCTTAGTGGCACAAGAGACCCAGTACTTC. Residues: CASSLVAQETQYF.